This entry describes one T cell receptor beta chain. The target of this receptor is not known. No base-level quality is on record; no much larger clone is a single base apart. The data were obtained in a study of blood T cell repertoires in COVID-19 (dated by TCRdb to between 2020 and 2021). Context from the whole study: Samples from collaborators originated in the United States, Italy and Spain and spanned both the acute and convalescent phases of COVID-19. Deeply sampled blood TCRbeta repertoires from subjects exposed to, actively infected with, or recovered from COVID-19 were included in the dataset. Where HLA class I and class II types were available, the types were taken from metadata supplied by the sample provider, not from assay-based typing. Sample metadata almost always included a de-identified subject ID, COVID-19 status, age in years and sex. The samples were drawn from two sources: the first 160 participants of the ongoing ImmuneRACE study, and 1,200 or so subjects contributed by 6 global collaborators. The repertoires were released in a freely available public database intended as a resource for research on the immune response to SARS-CoV-2. The prospective study material was composed of cDNA or gDNA derived from T cells, B-cell-depleted T cells, or PBMCs. What the authors observed across the whole study: The quantity of clinical and demographic metadata differed by source and by participant and was supplied without curation.

A distance of 14 bases separates the germline ends of V and J, which lose 7 bases and 5 bases respectively. From the cysteine up to the phenylalanine, the CDR3 has a length of 14 residues. Just CDR3 DNA is preserved here, 42 bases in frame from base 1. Per the germline V gene (reference sequence), MNHEY is the CDR1 and SMNVEV is the CDR2. In Seattle, one collaborating source enrolled patients while the infection was active and tracked those patients longitudinally over the course of disease. Each collaborating institution followed its own protocols to collect whole blood in K2EDTA tubes. For TCRbeta analysis, collaborators shipped samples in one of three forms: frozen whole blood, isolated PBMCs, or DNA extracted from either of those sample types. TCRbeta CDR3 regions were amplified from genomic DNA using the immunoSEQ Assay, a bias-controlled multiplex PCR. Turning to the authors' computational methods: Nucleated cell counts per sample were estimated from amplification of reference gene primers within the assay. To quantify the absolute abundance of each unique TCRbeta CDR3 rearrangement, sequence reads were collapsed and filtered. Productive Simpson clonality was computed per sample as the square root of Simpson's diversity index over productive rearrangements. TCRdb provides this immuneACCESS table in a form limited to in-frame rearrangements. Some clones are lacking; in checked studies, under half of them reflect an unresolved V gene, and why the rest are absent is not known. The V and J calls and clone size come from that table; D and trimming were worked out from the DNA. The sample includes about 170,000 clones, with around 82% observed a single time. Roughly 7% of the sample goes to the ten largest clones.

The sequencing sample was made of peripheral blood. This sequence was found in a woman in her thirties or forties with COVID-19, enrolled during active disease. Recombination connected TRBV27 to TRBJ2-2, and perhaps TRBD1 as D gene, on 6 matching bases. The CDR3 protein is CASNWAGVTGELFF. The nucleotide sequence reads as follows: TGTGCCAGCAATTGGGCAGGGGTGACCGGGGAGCTGTTTTTT.